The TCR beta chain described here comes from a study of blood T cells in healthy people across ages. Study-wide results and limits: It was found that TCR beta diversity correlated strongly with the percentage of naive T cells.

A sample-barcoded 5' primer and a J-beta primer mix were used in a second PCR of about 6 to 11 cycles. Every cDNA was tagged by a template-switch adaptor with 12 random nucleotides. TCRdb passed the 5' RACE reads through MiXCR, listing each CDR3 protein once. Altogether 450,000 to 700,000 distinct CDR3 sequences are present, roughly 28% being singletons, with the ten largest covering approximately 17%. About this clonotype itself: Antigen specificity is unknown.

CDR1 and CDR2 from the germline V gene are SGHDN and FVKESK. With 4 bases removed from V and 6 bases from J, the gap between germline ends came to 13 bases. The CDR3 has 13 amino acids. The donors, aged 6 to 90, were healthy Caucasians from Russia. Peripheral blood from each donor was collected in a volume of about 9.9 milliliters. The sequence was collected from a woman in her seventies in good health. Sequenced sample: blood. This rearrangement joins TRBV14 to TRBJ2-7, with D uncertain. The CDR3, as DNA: TGTGCCAGCAGCCCTTCGCTATCGGGCGAGCAGTACTTC. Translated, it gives CASSPSLSGEQYF.